The source of this TCR beta chain is a study of T cell changes during pregnancy in multiple sclerosis (dated by TCRdb to 2018 to 2020). Broadly, across the study: The study examined how the T cell repertoire changed over the course of pregnancy in women with multiple sclerosis.

Turning to this clone: Its cognate antigen has yet to be identified. The input lacks base qualities; no much larger clone sits a single base away.

As encoded in the germline V gene (reference sequence), CDR1 is GTSNPN while CDR2 is SVGIG. V is pared back by 1 base and J by 6 bases, with 12 bases lying between the germline termini. From the cysteine through the phenylalanine, the CDR3 covers 14 amino acids. The only DNA kept is the CDR3, 42 bases in frame from the first base. Library generation was performed with the immunoSEQ multiplex PCR assay. TCRdb obtained this table from immuneACCESS and retained in-frame rearrangements with V and J assigned. These tables miss some clones; where compared with another copy, unresolved V genes account for less than half of the shortfall, and the remainder is unexplained. Here the sample has about 46,000 clones; more than 85% occur a single time. The biggest ten clones account for about 3% of the sample.

Specimen: CD8+ T cells from peripheral blood mononuclear cells, collected in the second trimester of pregnancy. Recombination joined TRBV30 with TRBJ2-2; tentative D gene TRBD2, with 6 bases matching. The origin of this receptor is a female donor with multiple sclerosis, enrolled in a pregnancy study. The CDR3 protein: CAWSAVTGAGELFF. The nucleotide sequence reads as follows: TGTGCCTGGAGTGCAGTGACGGGAGCCGGGGAGCTGTTTTTT. With all but the CDR3 taken from the reference TRBV30 and TRBJ2-2 genes, the full variable domain is: SQTIHQWPATLVQPVGSPLSLECTVEGTSNPNLYWYRQAAGRGLQLLFYSVGIGQISSEVPQNLSASRPQDRQFILSSKKLLLSDSGFYLCAWSAVTGAGELFFGEGSRLTVL.